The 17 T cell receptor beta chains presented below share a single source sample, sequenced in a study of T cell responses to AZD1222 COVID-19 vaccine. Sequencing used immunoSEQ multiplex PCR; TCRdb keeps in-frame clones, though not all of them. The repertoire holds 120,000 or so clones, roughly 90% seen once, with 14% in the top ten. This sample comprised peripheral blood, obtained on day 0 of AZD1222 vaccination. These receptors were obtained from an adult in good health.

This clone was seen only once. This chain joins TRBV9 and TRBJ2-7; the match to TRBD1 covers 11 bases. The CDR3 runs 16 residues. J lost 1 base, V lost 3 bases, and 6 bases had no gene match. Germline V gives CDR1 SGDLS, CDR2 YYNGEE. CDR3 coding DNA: TGTGCCAGCAGCGCAGGGACAGGGGGTACGTCCTACGAGCAGTACTTC. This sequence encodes CASSAGTGGTSYEQYF.

The CDR3 here is CASALGSPPLHF. The CDR3 DNA sequence: TGTGCTAGTGCCCTCGGGTCACCACCCCTCCACTTT. The J gene is TRBJ1-6, the V gene TRBV12-5; the D is unclear. Germline assignment: CDR1 LGHNT and CDR2 FRNRAP. Between the trimmed V and J ends, which lost 7 bases and 11 bases, there was a span of 12 bases. This CDR3 is 12 amino acids long.

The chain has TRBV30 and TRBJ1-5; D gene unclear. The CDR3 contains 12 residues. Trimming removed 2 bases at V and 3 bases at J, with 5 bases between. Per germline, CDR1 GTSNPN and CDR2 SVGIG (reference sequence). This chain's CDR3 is CAWSLYNQPQHF. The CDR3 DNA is TGTGCCTGGAGTCTTTACAATCAGCCCCAGCATTTT. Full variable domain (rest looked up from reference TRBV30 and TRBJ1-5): SQTIHQWPATLVQPVGSPLSLECTVEGTSNPNLYWYRQAAGRGLQLLFYSVGIGQISSEVPQNLSASRPQDRQFILSSKKLLLSDSGFYLCAWSLYNQPQHFGDGTRLSIL.

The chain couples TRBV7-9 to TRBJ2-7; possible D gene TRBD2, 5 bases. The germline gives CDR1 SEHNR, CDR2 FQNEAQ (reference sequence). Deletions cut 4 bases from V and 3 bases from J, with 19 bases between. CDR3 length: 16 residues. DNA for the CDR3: TGTGCCAGCAGCTCCTACGGGGAAAGCTACGGCTACGAGCAGTACTTC. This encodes CASSSYGESYGYEQYF.

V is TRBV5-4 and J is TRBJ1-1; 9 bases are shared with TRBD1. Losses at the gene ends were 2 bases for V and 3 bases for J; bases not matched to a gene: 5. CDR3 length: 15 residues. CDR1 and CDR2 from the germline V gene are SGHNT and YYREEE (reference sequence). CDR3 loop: CASSFGQGFDTEAFF. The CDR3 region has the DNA TGTGCCAGCAGCTTTGGACAGGGGTTCGACACTGAAGCTTTCTTT.

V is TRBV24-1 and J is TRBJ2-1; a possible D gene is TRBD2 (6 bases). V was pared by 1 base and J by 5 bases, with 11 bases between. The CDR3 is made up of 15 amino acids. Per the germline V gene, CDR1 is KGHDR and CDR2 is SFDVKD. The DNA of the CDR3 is TGTGCCACCAGTGATTTCGGGGGAACGGACAATGAGCAGTTCTTC. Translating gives CATSDFGGTDNEQFF.

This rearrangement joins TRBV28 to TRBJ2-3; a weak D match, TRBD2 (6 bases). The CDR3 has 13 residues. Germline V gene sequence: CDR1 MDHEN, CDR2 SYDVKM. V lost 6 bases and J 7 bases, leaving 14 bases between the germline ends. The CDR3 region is CASSLSGTHTQYF. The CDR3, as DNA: TGTGCCAGCAGCCTTAGCGGTACTCATACGCAGTATTTT.

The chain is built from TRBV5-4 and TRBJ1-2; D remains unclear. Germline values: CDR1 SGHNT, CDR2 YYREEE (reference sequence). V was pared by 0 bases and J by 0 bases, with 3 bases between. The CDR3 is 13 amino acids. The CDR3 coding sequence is TGTGCCAGCAGCTTGGAATCTAACTATGGCTACACCTTC. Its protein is CASSLESNYGYTF.

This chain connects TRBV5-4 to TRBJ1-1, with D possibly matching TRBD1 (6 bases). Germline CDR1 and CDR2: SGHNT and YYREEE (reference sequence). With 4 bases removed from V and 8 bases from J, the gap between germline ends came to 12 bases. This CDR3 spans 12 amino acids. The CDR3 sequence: CASSTGTREAFF. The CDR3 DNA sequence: TGTGCCAGCAGCACCGGGACACGGGAAGCTTTCTTT.

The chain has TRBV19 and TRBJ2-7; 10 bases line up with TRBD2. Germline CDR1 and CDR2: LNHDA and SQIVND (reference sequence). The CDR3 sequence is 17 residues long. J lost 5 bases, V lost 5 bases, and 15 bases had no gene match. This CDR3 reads CASSATLPGTSAHEQYF. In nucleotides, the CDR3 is TGTGCCAGTAGTGCCACCCTACCCGGGACTAGCGCTCACGAGCAGTACTTC.

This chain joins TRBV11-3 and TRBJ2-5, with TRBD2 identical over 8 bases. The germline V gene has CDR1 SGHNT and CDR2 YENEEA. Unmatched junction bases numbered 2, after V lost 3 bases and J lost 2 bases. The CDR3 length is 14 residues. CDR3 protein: CASSLRGAQETQYF. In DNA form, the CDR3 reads TGTGCCAGCAGCTTGCGGGGGGCACAAGAGACCCAGTACTTC.

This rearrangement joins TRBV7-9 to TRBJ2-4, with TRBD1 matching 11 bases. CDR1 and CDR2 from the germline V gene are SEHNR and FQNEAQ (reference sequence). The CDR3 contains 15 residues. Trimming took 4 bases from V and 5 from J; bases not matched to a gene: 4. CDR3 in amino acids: CASSSRTGGENIQYF. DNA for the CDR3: TGTGCCAGCAGCTCTCGGACAGGGGGCGAAAACATTCAGTACTTC.

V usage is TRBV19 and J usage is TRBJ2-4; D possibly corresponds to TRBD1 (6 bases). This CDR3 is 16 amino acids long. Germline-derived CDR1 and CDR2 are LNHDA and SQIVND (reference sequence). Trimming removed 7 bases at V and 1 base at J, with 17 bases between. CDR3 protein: CASKDLQGKAKNIQYF. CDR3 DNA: TGTGCCAGTAAGGACCTACAGGGTAAGGCCAAAAACATTCAGTACTTC.

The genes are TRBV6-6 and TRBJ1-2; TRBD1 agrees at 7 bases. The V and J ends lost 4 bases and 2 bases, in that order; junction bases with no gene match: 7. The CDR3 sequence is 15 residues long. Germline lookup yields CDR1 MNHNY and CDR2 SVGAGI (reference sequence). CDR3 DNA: TGTGCCAGCAGTTCCGGAGGCAGGGGGAACTATGGCTACACCTTC. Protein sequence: CASSSGGRGNYGYTF.

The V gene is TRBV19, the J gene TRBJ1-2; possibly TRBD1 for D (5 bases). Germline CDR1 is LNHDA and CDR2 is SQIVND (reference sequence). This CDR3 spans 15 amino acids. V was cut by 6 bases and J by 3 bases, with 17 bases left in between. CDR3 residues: CASSHRRDVDYGYTF. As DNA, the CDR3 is TGTGCCAGTAGCCACCGGCGGGACGTCGACTATGGCTACACCTTC. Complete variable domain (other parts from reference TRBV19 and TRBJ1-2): DGGITQSPKYLFRKEGQNVTLSCEQNLNHDAMYWYRQDPGQGLRLIYYSQIVNDFQKGDIAEGYSVSREKKESFPLTVTSAQKNPTAFYLCASSHRRDVDYGYTFGSGTRLTVV.

The CDR3 nucleotides are TGTGCCAGCAGCCGACCAGGAGGGCTAGCGGGGATGAGTGAGCAGTTCTTC. It yields the protein CASSRPGGLAGMSEQFF. The rearrangement links TRBV11-2 to TRBJ2-1; 9 positions agree with TRBD2. CDR1 is SGHAT and CDR2 is FQNNGV in the germline V gene. J gave up 9 bases and V 5 bases, and 17 bases lay outside the gene matches. The CDR3 loop spans 17 amino acids.

The CDR3 loop is CASSNWGQGSYGYTF. For the CDR3, the DNA is TGTGCCAGCAGCAATTGGGGACAGGGGTCCTATGGCTACACCTTC. The chain combines TRBV28 with TRBJ1-2; 10 positions match TRBD1. V lost 6 bases to trimming and J lost 4 bases; unmatched junction nucleotides: 8. The CDR3 spans 15 residues. The V gene's germline CDR1 is MDHEN and CDR2 SYDVKM.